What follows are 32 T cell receptor beta chains derived from one specimen sequenced in a study of spatial heterogeneity in lung cancer. Time point: sample taken at primary tumor resection. Their specific antigens are unknown. MiXCR, run by TCRdb on the 5' RACE reads, gives a single entry per CDR3 protein. The sample lists some 10,000 distinct CDR3 sequences; 14% to 15% were seen once. Study-wide results and limits: Intratumoral expanded alpha and beta TCR counts were found to track tumor mutation counts.

The sample consisted of lung tumor tissue, taken at surgery. The receptor set was obtained from a male donor with early-stage non-small cell lung cancer.

Relative to its sample, this clonotype is medium-sized. The chain joins TRBV7-2 to TRBJ2-7; possibly TRBD2 for D (5 bases). CDR1 is SGHTA, CDR2 FQGNSA, per germline. The CDR3 is 13 amino acids. V lost 1 base and J 3 bases, leaving 7 bases between the germline ends. The CDR3 is CASSLGRGYEQYF. The CDR3 nucleotides are TGTGCCAGCAGCTTAGGCCGGGGCTACGAGCAGTACTTC.

The rearrangement links TRBV20-1 to TRBJ2-7; D gene ambiguous. The germline V gene has CDR1 DFQATT and CDR2 SNEGSKA (reference sequence). CDR3 length: 11 residues. V lost 0 bases and J lost 2, with 2 bases in between. The CDR3 protein is CSARDPYEQYF. The CDR3 DNA reads as TGCAGTGCTAGAGACCCCTACGAGCAGTACTTC.

This clonotype was seen at least ten times. The chain uses TRBV20-1 and TRBJ1-6; D gene uncertain. The CDR3 is 15 amino acids. Deletions cut 4 bases from V and 4 bases from J, with 14 bases between. Germline V CDR1 and CDR2: DFQATT, SNEGSKA (reference sequence). Here the CDR3 DNA reads TGCAGTGCTAATTCCGGACCCAATTATAATTCACCCCTCCACTTT. This encodes CSANSGPNYNSPLHF.

In DNA, the CDR3 is TGTGCCAGCAGCCAAGATCGGCAGAACTATGGCTACACCTTC. Protein product: CASSQDRQNYGYTF. The rearrangement links TRBV4-2 to TRBJ1-2; D not resolved. CDR1 is LGHNA and CDR2 is YNFKEQ in the germline V gene. This CDR3 is built from 14 residues. The ends were cut back, 0 bases at V and 2 bases at J, with 7 bases in the middle.

This clonotype has at least ten counts. J is TRBJ1-2 and V is TRBV7-3, with D unresolved. Trimming took off 4 bases at V and 7 bases at J, with 13 bases between the two ends. This CDR3 has 13 residues. The germline CDR1 and CDR2 sequences are SGHTA and FQGTGA. DNA of the CDR3: TGTGCCAGCAGCTCTCCGGGCGGTAGTGGCTACACCTTC. Protein sequence: CASSSPGGSGYTF.

By share, this clonotype ranks as medium-sized. The genes are TRBV7-6 and TRBJ1-2; D call uncertain. CDR1 is SGHVS, CDR2 FNYEAQ, per germline. The CDR3 totals 16 residues. The germline V and J ends were trimmed by 5 bases and 4 bases, with 20 bases remaining between them. CDR3 in amino acids: CASSTPGTTLVYGYTF. The CDR3 DNA follows: TGTGCCAGCAGCACCCCTGGAACGACCTTAGTCTATGGCTACACCTTC.

This clonotype was seen ten or more times. The chain recombines TRBV4-2 with TRBJ1-2; tentative D call: TRBD1 (5 bases). Trimming pared 0 bases from V and 4 bases from J, leaving 12 bases between. Germline lookup yields CDR1 LGHNA and CDR2 YNFKEQ. This CDR3 region has 15 residues. The CDR3 here is CASSQDNAGFYGYTF. The CDR3 nucleotides are TGTGCCAGCAGCCAAGATAACGCAGGGTTCTATGGCTACACCTTC.

This clonotype is termed medium-sized. The chain joins TRBV11-2 to TRBJ2-1; TRBD2 matches at 7 bases. The CDR3 contains 13 residues. Germline values: CDR1 SGHAT, CDR2 FQNNGV. V shed 3 bases and J 9 bases; nucleotides not matched to a gene: 5. The CDR3 is CASSLGTTGEQFF. CDR3 nucleotide sequence: TGTGCCAGCAGCTTGGGGACTACGGGTGAGCAGTTCTTC.

The table lists this clonotype with many counts. The chain is built from TRBV7-2 and TRBJ2-2, with no clear D. The V and J ends lost 5 bases and 5 bases respectively, with 6 bases between them. Germline CDR1 reads SGHTA; CDR2 reads FQGNSA. The CDR3 loop spans 12 amino acids. DNA for the CDR3: TGTGCCAGCAGCCACTATACCGGGGAGCTGTTTTTT. Translated, it gives CASSHYTGELFF.

This clonotype occurred many times. CDR3 bases: TGTGCCAGCAGCCTGGGCCCGGACAGGGTTGAAAAACTGTTTTTT. Translation gives CASSLGPDRVEKLFF. V gene TRBV5-6 combines with J gene TRBJ1-4; 8 nucleotides align to TRBD1. V was pared by 4 bases and J by 7 bases, with 9 bases of the junction left unmatched. Germline V lookup: CDR1 SGHDT, CDR2 YYEEEE. This CDR3 has 15 residues.

This clonotype has ten or more counts. The chain employs TRBV11-2 and TRBJ2-5, with a possible D match to TRBD1 (5 bases). The CDR3 runs to 13 residues. Trimming stripped 2 bases from V and 1 base from J, with 5 bases between. Per the germline V gene, CDR1 is SGHAT and CDR2 is FQNNGV. Here the CDR3 DNA reads TGTGCCAGCAGCTTAAGGGGCCAAGAGACCCAGTACTTC. It encodes CASSLRGQETQYF. The variable domain in full, with the rest retrieved from reference TRBV11-2 and TRBJ2-5, is EAGVAQSPRYKIIEKRQSVAFWCNPISGHATLYWYQQILGQGPKLLIQFQNNGVVDDSQLPKDRFSAERLKGVDSTLKIQPAKLEDSAVYLCASSLRGQETQYFGPGTRLLVL.

The chain has TRBV27 and TRBJ2-3, with D perhaps TRBD1 or TRBD2 (5 bases each). From germline, CDR1 is MNHEY and CDR2 SMNVEV (reference sequence). This CDR3 has 14 residues. V was clipped by 11 bases and J by 1 base, with 16 bases between them. The CDR3 DNA reads TGTGCCTCCAAGAGGGGATTACGCACAGATACGCAGTATTTT. It yields the protein CASKRGLRTDTQYF.

This clonotype was seen repeatedly, ten times or more. The rearrangement uses TRBV10-3 and TRBJ2-3; D is ambiguous. From germline, CDR1 is ENHRY and CDR2 SYGVKD. Trimming took off 3 bases at V and 0 bases at J, with 10 bases between the two ends. The CDR3 length is 15 residues. The CDR3 region is CAISDPGRSTDTQYF. CDR3 nucleotide sequence: TGTGCCATCAGTGACCCGGGCAGAAGCACAGATACGCAGTATTTT.

This chain links TRBV29-1 with TRBJ2-3, with 9 bases identical to TRBD2. The CDR3 loop spans 14 amino acids. V dropped 7 bases and J dropped 4; count of bases not matched to a gene: 9. CDR1 is SQVTM and CDR2 is ANQGSEA in the germline V gene. The CDR3 region has the DNA TGCAGCGGCGGGGGGGATTCTGGTGCAGATACGCAGTATTTT. Protein product: CSGGGDSGADTQYF.

This clonotype came up many times. The J gene is TRBJ1-6, the V gene TRBV20-1, with D perhaps TRBD1 (5 bases). Germline values: CDR1 DFQATT, CDR2 SNEGSKA (reference sequence). Deletions cut 0 bases from V and 7 bases from J, with 10 bases between. This CDR3 has 14 amino acids. Here the CDR3 DNA reads TGCAGTGCTAGAGAGGGGCGCGAGAATTCACCCCTCCACTTT. It encodes CSAREGRENSPLHF.

This clonotype came up a few times. The chain combines TRBV2 with TRBJ1-5, with a possible D match to TRBD1 (5 bases). The ends were cut back, 6 bases at V and 5 bases at J, with 14 bases in the middle. From germline, CDR1 is SNHLY and CDR2 FYNNEI. The CDR3 covers 14 residues. The DNA for the CDR3 is TGTGCCAGCAGCCCACAGATGGGGGATCAGCCCCAGCATTTT. This gives the protein CASSPQMGDQPQHF.

This clonotype showed up many times. The chain links TRBV5-1 to TRBJ2-3; perhaps TRBD1 as D (6 bases). The CDR3 has 15 residues. Germline assignment: CDR1 SGHRS and CDR2 YFSETQ. V gave up 5 bases and J gave up 0 bases, with 13 bases separating them. The chain's CDR3 is CASRTDSTSTDTQYF. The CDR3 coding sequence is TGCGCCAGCAGGACGGACAGCACTAGCACAGATACGCAGTATTTT. Full variable domain (outside the CDR3, taken from reference TRBV5-1 and TRBJ2-3): KAGVTQTPRYLIKTRGQQVTLSCSPISGHRSVSWYQQTPGQGLQFLFEYFSETQRNKGNFPGRFSGRQFSNSRSEMNVSTLELGDSALYLCASRTDSTSTDTQYFGPGTRLTVL.

In this sample, this clonotype is medium-sized. J is TRBJ2-1 and V is TRBV7-8; D not resolved. There are 12 residues in the CDR3. CDR1 is SGHVS and CDR2 is FQNEAQ in the germline V gene. V was shortened by 4 bases and J by 6 bases, with 7 bases between the two germline ends. CDR3 in amino acids: CASSSGFNEQFF. CDR3 DNA: TGTGCCAGCAGCTCTGGGTTCAATGAGCAGTTCTTC.

The chain has TRBV6-5 and TRBJ2-7; D is perhaps TRBD1 (5 bases). With 0 bases removed from V and 0 bases from J, the gap between germline ends came to 9 bases. The CDR3 contains 15 residues. CDR1 is MNHEY, CDR2 SVGAGI, per germline. Here the CDR3 DNA reads TGTGCCAGCAGTTACTCGTGGCAGGGCTCCTACGAGCAGTACTTC. Amino acid sequence: CASSYSWQGSYEQYF.

This clonotype was recorded at least ten times. This sequence joins TRBV4-2 and TRBJ2-1, with TRBD2 matching over 11 bases. The CDR3 covers 15 residues. Germline V gives CDR1 LGHNA, CDR2 YNFKEQ. The V and J ends lost 1 base and 6 bases, in that order; junction bases with no gene match: 2. CDR3 DNA: TGTGCCAGCAGCCAAGCACTAGCGGGGGTCAATGAGCAGTTCTTC. It yields the protein CASSQALAGVNEQFF.

This clonotype was recorded a few times. The chain uses TRBV12-3 or TRBV12-4 and TRBJ2-1; the D is unclear. The CDR3 length is 15 residues. The V and J ends lost 6 bases and 6 bases respectively, with 18 bases between them. The CDR3 spells CASSPGLRPANEQFF. CDR3 nucleotides: TGTGCCAGCAGCCCCGGCCTCCGCCCCGCCAATGAGCAGTTCTTC.

This clonotype is judged large (0.1 to 1%). This chain joins TRBV12-3 or TRBV12-4 and TRBJ2-1; TRBD2 aligns across 14 bases. This CDR3 contains 15 residues. J lost 6 bases, V lost 6 bases, and 4 bases had no gene match. The CDR3 DNA follows: TGTGCCAGCAGAAAGACTAGCGGGAGGGTCAATGAGCAGTTCTTC. It translates to CASRKTSGRVNEQFF.

The chain links TRBV2 to TRBJ2-7; D remains unclear. Looked up from germline, CDR1 is SNHLY and CDR2 is FYNNEI. This CDR3 is 14 amino acids long. V was pared by 6 bases and J by 2 bases, with 14 bases between. DNA for the CDR3: TGTGCCAGCAGGTCAGACTTACTCACCTACGAGCAGTACTTC. It specifies CASRSDLLTYEQYF.

This clonotype was picked up a small number of times. This chain links TRBV20-1 with TRBJ2-7, with TRBD1 matching over 9 bases. This CDR3 is built from 15 residues. The germline V gene encodes CDR1 DFQATT and CDR2 SNEGSKA (reference sequence). Trimming removed 0 bases from V and 4 bases from J; junction bases left unmatched: 7. CDR3: CSARDRTGGGYEQYF. As DNA, the CDR3 is TGCAGTGCTAGAGATCGTACAGGGGGCGGGTACGAGCAGTACTTC.

At least ten counts were recorded for this clonotype. The chain has TRBV7-9 and TRBJ2-7; the match to TRBD2 covers 9 bases. The V gene's germline CDR1 is SEHNR and CDR2 FQNEAQ (reference sequence). J lost 0 bases, V lost 5 bases, and 5 bases had no gene match. The CDR3 consists of 15 residues. The DNA for the CDR3 is TGTGCCAGCAGCCAGACTAGCGGAAGCTCCTACGAGCAGTACTTC. Protein sequence: CASSQTSGSSYEQYF.

This clonotype rates as medium-sized (0.01 to 0.1%). The chain has TRBV12-3 or TRBV12-4 and TRBJ2-2, with D possibly called TRBD1 or TRBD2 (5 bases each). Trimming removed 4 bases at V and 0 bases at J, with 12 bases between. The CDR3 contains 16 residues. The DNA for the CDR3 is TGTGCCAGCAGTTCCTCCGGGACCACGAACACCGGGGAGCTGTTTTTT. It yields the protein CASSSSGTTNTGELFF.

This clonotype counts as medium-sized. The chain recombines TRBV5-4 with TRBJ2-7; TRBD1 or TRBD2 may be the D gene (5 bases each). The germline V gene encodes CDR1 SGHNT and CDR2 YYREEE (reference sequence). The CDR3 totals 15 residues. V lost 0 bases to trimming and J lost 1 base, with 11 bases between them. In DNA, the CDR3 is TGTGCCAGCAGCTTGGCTGGGACGGGATCCTACGAGCAGTACTTC. This codes for CASSLAGTGSYEQYF. Full variable domain (missing parts from reference TRBV5-4 and TRBJ2-7): ETGVTQSPTHLIKTRGQQVTLRCSSQSGHNTVSWYQQALGQGPQFIFQYYREEENGRGNFPPRFSGLQFPNYSSELNVNALELDDSALYLCASSLAGTGSYEQYFGPGTRLTVT.

This clonotype has a handful of counts. This chain uses TRBV6-1 with TRBJ2-6; D not certain. The CDR3 covers 17 residues. Germline CDR1 and CDR2: MNHNS and SASEGT. Trimming stripped 5 bases from V and 0 bases from J, with 14 bases between. DNA of the CDR3: TGTGCCAGCAGTCCCAGGAAACCTCTCTCTGGGGCCAACGTCCTGACTTTC. Translation gives CASSPRKPLSGANVLTF.

This clonotype is labeled as medium-sized. The genes are TRBV5-4 and TRBJ2-7; tentatively, D is TRBD1 (7 bases). Germline lookup yields CDR1 SGHNT and CDR2 YYREEE (reference sequence). Trimming removed 2 bases from V and 9 bases from J, with 21 bases in between. The CDR3 is made up of 15 amino acids. DNA for the CDR3: TGTGCCAGCAGCTTACCGGGACAGAGGGAGGTCCGGCAGTACTTC. Residues: CASSLPGQREVRQYF.

This clonotype was detected only a few times. The chain employs TRBV6-5 and TRBJ1-2; perhaps TRBD1 as D (5 bases). The CDR3 consists of 12 residues. V lost 7 bases to trimming and J lost 1 base, with 7 bases between them. Per the germline V gene, CDR1 is MNHEY and CDR2 is SVGAGI. DNA of the CDR3: TGTGCCAGCAAACAGGATAACTATGGCTACACCTTC. This codes for CASKQDNYGYTF.

This clonotype has a handful of counts. V gene TRBV29-1 combines with J gene TRBJ1-4; D gene ambiguous. Germline V gene lookup returns CDR1 SQVTM and CDR2 ANQGSEA. V was trimmed by 4 bases and J by 6 bases, leaving 12 bases between them. This CDR3 is built from 13 residues. Here the CDR3 DNA reads TGCAGCGTTGTCCAGAGTCCAGATGAAAAACTGTTTTTT. Its translation is CSVVQSPDEKLFF.

The chain combines TRBV19 with TRBJ1-2; D is perhaps TRBD1 (5 bases). The CDR3 has 13 residues. Germline assignment: CDR1 LNHDA and CDR2 SQIVND (reference sequence). Trimming pared 9 bases from V and 3 bases from J, leaving 14 bases between. CDR3 in DNA: TGTGCCAGCGCGGGACGGACCGACTATGGCTACACCTTC. Its protein is CASAGRTDYGYTF. Full variable domain (missing parts from reference TRBV19 and TRBJ1-2): DGGITQSPKYLFRKEGQNVTLSCEQNLNHDAMYWYRQDPGQGLRLIYYSQIVNDFQKGDIAEGYSVSREKKESFPLTVTSAQKNPTAFYLCASAGRTDYGYTFGSGTRLTVV.